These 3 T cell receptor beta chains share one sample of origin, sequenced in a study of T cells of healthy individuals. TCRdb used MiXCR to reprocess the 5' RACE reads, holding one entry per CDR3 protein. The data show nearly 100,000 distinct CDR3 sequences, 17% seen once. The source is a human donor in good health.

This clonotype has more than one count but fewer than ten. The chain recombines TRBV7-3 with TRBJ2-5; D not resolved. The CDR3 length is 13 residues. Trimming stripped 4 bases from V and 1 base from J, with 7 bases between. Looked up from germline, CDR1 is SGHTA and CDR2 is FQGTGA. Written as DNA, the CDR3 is TGTGCCAGCAGCTGGAACAGCCAAGAGACCCAGTACTTC. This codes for CASSWNSQETQYF. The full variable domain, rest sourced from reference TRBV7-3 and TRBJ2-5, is GAGVSQTPSNKVTEKGKYVELRCDPISGHTALYWYRQSLGQGPEFLIYFQGTGAADDSGLPNDRFFAVRPEGSVSTLKIQRTERGDSAVYLCASSWNSQETQYFGPGTRLLVL.

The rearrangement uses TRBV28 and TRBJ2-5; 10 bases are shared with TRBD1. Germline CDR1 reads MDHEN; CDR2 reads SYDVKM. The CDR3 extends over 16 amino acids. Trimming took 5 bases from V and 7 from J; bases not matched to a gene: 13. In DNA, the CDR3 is TGTGCCAGCAGTACTCCGGGACAGGGGCTCCCGGGGACCCAGTACTTC. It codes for CASSTPGQGLPGTQYF.

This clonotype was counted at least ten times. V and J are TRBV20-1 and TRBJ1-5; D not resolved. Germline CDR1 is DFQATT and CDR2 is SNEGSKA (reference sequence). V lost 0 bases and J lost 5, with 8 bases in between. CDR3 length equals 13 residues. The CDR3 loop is CSARDKFDQPQHF. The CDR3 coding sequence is TGCAGTGCTAGAGACAAGTTTGATCAGCCCCAGCATTTT.